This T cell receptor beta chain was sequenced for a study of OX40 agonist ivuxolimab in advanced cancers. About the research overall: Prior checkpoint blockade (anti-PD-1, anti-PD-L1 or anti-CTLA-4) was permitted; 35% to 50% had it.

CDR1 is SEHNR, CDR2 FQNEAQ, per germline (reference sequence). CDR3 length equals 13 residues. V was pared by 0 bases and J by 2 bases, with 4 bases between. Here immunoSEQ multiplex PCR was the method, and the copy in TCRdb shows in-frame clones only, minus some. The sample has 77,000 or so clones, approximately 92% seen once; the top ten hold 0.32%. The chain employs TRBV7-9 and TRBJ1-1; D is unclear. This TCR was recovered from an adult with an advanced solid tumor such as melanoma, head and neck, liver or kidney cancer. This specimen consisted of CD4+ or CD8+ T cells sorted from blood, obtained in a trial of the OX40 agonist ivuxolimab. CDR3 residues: CASSLAINTEAFF. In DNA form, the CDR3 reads TGTGCCAGCAGCTTAGCCATTAACACTGAAGCTTTCTTT. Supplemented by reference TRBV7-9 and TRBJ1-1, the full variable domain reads DTGVSQNPRHKITKRGQNVTFRCDPISEHNRLYWYRQTLGQGPEFLTYFQNEAQLEKSRLLSDRFSAERPKGSFSTLEIQRTEQGDSAMYLCASSLAINTEAFFGQGTRLTVV.